This T cell receptor (beta chain) was captured by sequencing in a study of blood T cell repertoires in COVID-19. Overall study context: COVID-19 samples, acute and convalescent, were from the United States, Italy and Spain. The analysed material was cDNA or gDNA that came from T cells, B-cell-depleted T cells, or PBMCs.

CDR3 length: 15 residues. From germline, CDR1 is SGHTA and CDR2 FQGTGA. Trimming stripped 1 base from V and 5 bases from J, with 12 bases between. Seattle patient enrollment occurred during active infection, with longitudinal follow-up thereafter. In the original workflow: Cell counts per sample came from amplifying reference gene primers. Using immunoSEQ multiplex PCR, the repertoire was profiled, and TCRdb retains in-frame clones only, with some absent. D and trimming were read from the DNA, whereas the V and J calls and clone size are those reported in that table. The top ten clones hold roughly 8% of a sample with about 530,000 clones, 70% to 90% of them seen once. This clone was counted a few times.

Material: peripheral blood. This receptor was taken from a woman between 50 and 59 years old with COVID-19, enrolled during active disease. The chain carries TRBV7-3 and TRBJ2-1; D perhaps matches TRBD1 (6 bases). CDR3 sequence (DNA): TGTGCCAGCAGCTTAATACAGGGAGTCCACAATGAGCAGTTCTTC. It codes for CASSLIQGVHNEQFF.